This entry lists 26 T cell receptor beta chains sequenced from one sample in a study of cytomegalovirus exposure and HLA in healthy donors. PCR employed 60 Vbeta and 13 Jbeta primers. Measured with immunoSEQ multiplex PCR; TCRdb has only the in-frame clones, and not every one. The data contain 150,000 or so clones, approximately 82% of them seen just once; the ten biggest clones take up around 8.3%. Sequenced input: PBMCs. These receptors originate from a woman aged 40 to 50 in good health and CMV-seropositive.

A word on this clone: The sample holds other DNA sequences that translate to the same CDR3. The chain recombines TRBV4-2 with TRBJ1-1; 9 nucleotides agree with TRBD1. This CDR3 is built from 17 residues. Per the germline V gene, CDR1 is LGHNA and CDR2 is YNFKEQ. V shed 9 bases, J shed 0 bases, and the junction held 14 bases outside the gene matches. The CDR3 region has the DNA TGTGCCAGTAGTGGAGGACAGGGGCAATCCATGAACACTGAAGCTTTCTTT. Translation gives CASSGGQGQSMNTEAFF.

In DNA form, the CDR3 reads TGTGCCAGTAGTAGCGGATTTAGCTCCTACGAGCAGTACTTC. Encoded protein: CASSSGFSSYEQYF. The chain has TRBV19 and TRBJ2-7; D remains unclear. This CDR3 has 14 residues. Germline V CDR1 and CDR2: LNHDA, SQIVND (reference sequence). Trimming took 4 bases from V and 0 from J, leaving 10 bases between them.

This clone was counted only a few times. The V call is TRBV5-1, the J call TRBJ1-1, with D possibly matching TRBD1 (6 bases). V was trimmed by 3 bases and J by 5 bases, leaving 11 bases between them. The CDR3 is made up of 13 amino acids. Germline CDR1 is SGHRS and CDR2 is YFSETQ. The CDR3 region has the DNA TGCGCCAGCAGCTCGTCAGGGGTAACTGAAGCTTTCTTT. The encoded protein is CASSSSGVTEAFF.

The chain has TRBV7-9 and TRBJ2-7; 7 nucleotides align to TRBD1. Looked up from germline, CDR1 is SEHNR and CDR2 is FQNEAQ (reference sequence). This CDR3 is built from 18 residues. The trim removed 5 bases at V and 5 bases at J, leaving 21 bases unmatched. The CDR3 DNA sequence: TGTGCCAGCAGCCAAGCCTCCCTCCCTCGACAGGGTGTCCACGAGCAGTACTTC. The encoded protein is CASSQASLPRQGVHEQYF.

This clone was seen only once. This chain uses TRBV9 with TRBJ2-3; tentatively, D is TRBD2 (5 bases). Germline V CDR1 and CDR2: SGDLS, YYNGEE. V was pared by 3 bases and J by 5 bases, with 22 bases between. The CDR3 extends over 17 amino acids. The CDR3 protein is CASSGRSRSAAGDTQYF. The DNA for the CDR3 is TGTGCCAGCAGCGGCCGGTCTCGTTCAGCGGCGGGAGATACGCAGTATTTT.

A note on this clone: An end of the junction differs from the germline gene, which may be a read error. The rearrangement links TRBV6-5 to TRBJ1-1, with D unclear. The germline gives CDR1 MNHEY, CDR2 SVGAGI. The CDR3 length is 14 residues. CDR3 DNA sequence: TGTGCCATCAGTGAGGAAACACCGAACACTGAAGCTTTCTTT. Protein: CAISEETPNTEAFF.

This clone was recorded a few times. J is TRBJ1-2 and V is TRBV5-1, with 8 bases identical to TRBD1. The CDR3 is made up of 16 amino acids. V lost 4 bases, J lost 6 bases, and 14 bases stayed unmatched. Germline CDR1 and CDR2: SGHRS and YFSETQ. The CDR3 reads CASSRNMQRTGNGYTF. In DNA form, the CDR3 reads TGCGCCAGCAGCAGAAATATGCAACGGACAGGGAATGGCTACACCTTC.

The rearrangement uses TRBV28 and TRBJ2-3; 7 nucleotides align to TRBD1. CDR3 size: 12 residues. The germline V gene has CDR1 MDHEN and CDR2 SYDVKM. V lost 7 bases to trimming and J lost 4 bases; unmatched junction nucleotides: 2. Here the CDR3 DNA reads TGTGCCAGCACGACAGGGCCAGATACGCAGTATTTT. This translates into CASTTGPDTQYF.

V and J are TRBV5-1 and TRBJ1-6; 9 bases match TRBD1. Germline CDR1 reads SGHRS; CDR2 reads YFSETQ. CDR3 length: 21 amino acids. The V and J ends lost 0 bases and 2 bases, in that order; junction bases with no gene match: 15. The CDR3 reads CASSLVAEAGTGKTYNSPLHF. The DNA of the CDR3 is TGCGCCAGCAGCTTGGTTGCGGAAGCCGGGACAGGGAAAACCTATAATTCACCCCTCCACTTT.

V gene TRBV2 combines with J gene TRBJ1-4, with D possibly being TRBD1 (5 bases). V was trimmed by 5 bases and J by 5 bases, leaving 12 bases between them. Germline V gives CDR1 SNHLY, CDR2 FYNNEI. This CDR3 region has 14 residues. Here the CDR3 reads CASSPTVTNEKLFF. Here the CDR3 DNA reads TGTGCCAGCAGTCCGACAGTTACCAATGAAAAACTGTTTTTT.

This clone was seen a few times. The J gene is TRBJ2-3, the V gene TRBV28; the D is unclear. This CDR3 region has 11 residues. CDR1 MDHEN and CDR2 SYDVKM come from the germline V gene. The V end lost 5 bases, the J end lost 7 bases, and 7 bases lay between the germline ends. The CDR3 spells CASSRVNTQYF. The CDR3, as DNA: TGTGCCAGCAGTCGAGTTAATACGCAGTATTTT.

The J gene is TRBJ2-1, the V gene TRBV6-5, with D hard to call. This CDR3 is 16 amino acids long. The germline V gene encodes CDR1 MNHEY and CDR2 SVGAGI. V was clipped by 2 bases and J by 1 base, with 12 bases between them. The CDR3 sequence: CASSYRAPGSYNEQFF. CDR3 DNA: TGTGCCAGCAGTTACCGTGCCCCCGGGTCCTACAATGAGCAGTTCTTC.

This clone came up a few times. The chain joins TRBV4-3 to TRBJ2-7; 11 bases agree with TRBD2. The germline V gene encodes CDR1 LGHNA and CDR2 YSLEER. This CDR3 has 14 residues. Losses at the gene ends were 2 bases for V and 3 bases for J; bases not matched to a gene: 0. The CDR3 sequence: CASSQTSGSYEQYF. In DNA form, the CDR3 reads TGCGCCAGCAGCCAAACTAGCGGGAGCTACGAGCAGTACTTC.

The V call is TRBV11-2, the J call TRBJ2-3; TRBD2 might be the D (6 bases). The length of the CDR3 is 17 residues. Trimming left V 5 bases short and J 0 bases short, with 18 bases between. Per the germline V gene, CDR1 is SGHAT and CDR2 is FQNNGV. CDR3 in amino acids: CASSLLLGGLSTDTQYF. CDR3 coding DNA: TGTGCCAGCAGCCTTCTACTTGGGGGGTTGAGCACAGATACGCAGTATTTT.

This clone was detected only once. The chain has TRBV28 and TRBJ2-7; no definite D call. The CDR3 is 16 amino acids. V was trimmed by 3 bases and J by 2 bases, leaving 17 bases between them. Germline V lookup: CDR1 MDHEN, CDR2 SYDVKM. The CDR3 DNA sequence: TGTGCCAGCAGTTTCCGTTCTCGGAGTCGGGCCTACGAGCAGTACTTC. Amino acid sequence: CASSFRSRSRAYEQYF.

The V and J genes are TRBV5-1 and TRBJ2-6, with D maybe TRBD1 (8 bases). The CDR3 is 18 amino acids. Germline V gene data show CDR1 as SGHRS and CDR2 as YFSETQ. V lost 2 bases and J lost 2, with 17 bases in between. The DNA of the CDR3 is TGCGCCAGCAGCTTAAACACAGGGGGACTAACTGGGGCCAACGTCCTGACTTTC. This encodes CASSLNTGGLTGANVLTF.

V is TRBV7-9 and J is TRBJ2-7; TRBD2 is a possible D gene (5 bases). Per germline, CDR1 SEHNR and CDR2 FQNEAQ (reference sequence). The V end was cut by 4 bases, the J end by 2 bases, with 9 bases between. This CDR3 spans 13 amino acids. Here the CDR3 reads CASSSLGTYEQYF. CDR3 bases: TGTGCCAGCAGCTCCCTCGGGACCTACGAGCAGTACTTC.

The V gene is TRBV28, the J gene TRBJ1-5; D is perhaps TRBD1 (5 bases). This CDR3 comprises 15 residues. Germline loops: CDR1 MDHEN, CDR2 SYDVKM. Trimming stripped 6 bases from V and 3 bases from J, with 15 bases between. CDR3 protein: CASRVAWTNNQPQHF. The CDR3 DNA reads as TGTGCCAGCAGGGTCGCGTGGACAAACAATCAGCCCCAGCATTTT.

The V call is TRBV7-2, the J call TRBJ1-1, with 9 bases aligning to TRBD1. CDR3 length equals 14 residues. Germline-derived CDR1 and CDR2 are SGHTA and FQGNSA. V was clipped by 4 bases and J by 3 bases; unmatched bases: 3. CDR3: CASSSWTGDTEAFF. DNA of the CDR3: TGTGCCAGCAGCTCTTGGACAGGGGACACTGAAGCTTTCTTT.

In its sample, this clone was seen a few times. The rearrangement uses TRBV4-1 and TRBJ1-3; tentatively, D is TRBD1 (5 bases). CDR3 length equals 16 residues. V lost 4 bases and J 0 bases, leaving 13 bases between the germline ends. The V gene's germline CDR1 is MGHRA and CDR2 YSYEKL. The CDR3 is CASSLRQLPSGNTIYF. The CDR3 region has the DNA TGCGCCAGCAGCCTCCGACAGCTCCCCTCTGGAAACACCATATATTTT.

The chain carries TRBV5-1 and TRBJ2-2; TRBD1 aligns across 11 bases. The CDR3 runs to 16 residues. CDR1 and CDR2 (germline): SGHRS, YFSETQ. With 2 bases clipped from V and 4 bases from J, the junction kept 4 bases outside the gene matches. CDR3 loop: CASSFPGTGGTGELFF. The CDR3 nucleotides read TGCGCCAGCAGCTTTCCCGGGACAGGGGGCACCGGGGAGCTGTTTTTT. Drawing the rest from reference TRBV5-1 and TRBJ2-2, the complete variable domain is KAGVTQTPRYLIKTRGQQVTLSCSPISGHRSVSWYQQTPGQGLQFLFEYFSETQRNKGNFPGRFSGRQFSNSRSEMNVSTLELGDSALYLCASSFPGTGGTGELFFGEGSRLTVL.

This clone was counted a single time. The chain uses TRBV4-2 and TRBJ2-1; D is unclear. Germline loops: CDR1 LGHNA, CDR2 YNFKEQ. V was trimmed by 5 bases and J by 7 bases, leaving 15 bases between them. CDR3 length: 14 residues. CDR3 nucleotides: TGTGCCAGCAGCTCCCAACCCGGGTGGAATGAGCAGTTCTTC. Protein: CASSSQPGWNEQFF.

The V call is TRBV5-4, the J call TRBJ2-7; D may be TRBD2 (5 bases). Germline CDR1 reads SGHNT; CDR2 reads YYREEE (reference sequence). The length of the CDR3 is 15 residues. V dropped 1 base and J dropped 2 bases, with 13 bases sitting between them. The CDR3 DNA follows: TGTGCCAGCAGCTTGTCGCCGGGATTGACCTACGAGCAGTACTTC. This sequence encodes CASSLSPGLTYEQYF.

This rearrangement joins TRBV28 to TRBJ1-2, with D unclear. Germline V CDR1 and CDR2: MDHEN, SYDVKM. The CDR3 is 13 amino acids. The ends were cut back, 3 bases at V and 5 bases at J, with 10 bases in the middle. The CDR3 loop reads CASSLSQLYGYTF. The CDR3 coding sequence is TGTGCCAGCAGTTTGAGCCAATTGTATGGCTACACCTTC.

V is TRBV7-9 and J is TRBJ2-5; 11 nucleotides align to TRBD2. Germline loops: CDR1 SEHNR, CDR2 FQNEAQ (reference sequence). This CDR3 contains 16 residues. V was clipped by 5 bases and J by 2 bases; unmatched bases: 7. The CDR3 is CASSIPGLAAQETQYF. CDR3 DNA sequence: TGTGCCAGCAGCATACCGGGACTAGCGGCACAAGAGACCCAGTACTTC.

The rearrangement joins TRBV28 to TRBJ2-7, with D possibly matching TRBD1 (5 bases). CDR1 is MDHEN, CDR2 SYDVKM, per germline. Between the trimmed V and J ends, which lost 5 bases and 3 bases, there was a span of 14 bases. There are 14 residues in the CDR3. CDR3 DNA: TGTGCCAGCAGTATTGGTAGGGGCGGCTACGAGCAGTACTTC. Translated: CASSIGRGGYEQYF.